Reported below is one T cell receptor beta chain. Antigen: not known. Clones were read by immunoSEQ multiplex PCR, and TCRdb kept only the in-frame ones, dropping some. The sample comprises about 74,000 clones, 94% of which are singletons, and roughly 1.6% rests with the top ten. The record originates from a study of cytomegalovirus exposure and HLA in healthy donors. Findings of the study overall: Rarity characterized most TCR sequences, yet some public TCRs appeared in many donors. Specific recognition of CMV antigens was confirmed in vitro for three chains (all CMV-associated). There were around 160 TCR beta chains listed as cytomegalovirus-associated.

The CDR3 runs 15 residues. Germline CDR1 SGHVS, CDR2 FQNEAQ. Trimming took off 2 bases at V and 1 base at J, with 11 bases between the two ends. The sample taken for sequencing was PBMCs. The rearrangement uses TRBV7-8 and TRBJ1-1; D remains unclear. The TCR was taken from a man aged 18-30 years in good health and CMV-seropositive. The CDR3 nucleotides read TGTGCCAGCAGCTTAAGGAGAGAACGGAACACTGAAGCTTTCTTT. It specifies CASSLRRERNTEAFF.